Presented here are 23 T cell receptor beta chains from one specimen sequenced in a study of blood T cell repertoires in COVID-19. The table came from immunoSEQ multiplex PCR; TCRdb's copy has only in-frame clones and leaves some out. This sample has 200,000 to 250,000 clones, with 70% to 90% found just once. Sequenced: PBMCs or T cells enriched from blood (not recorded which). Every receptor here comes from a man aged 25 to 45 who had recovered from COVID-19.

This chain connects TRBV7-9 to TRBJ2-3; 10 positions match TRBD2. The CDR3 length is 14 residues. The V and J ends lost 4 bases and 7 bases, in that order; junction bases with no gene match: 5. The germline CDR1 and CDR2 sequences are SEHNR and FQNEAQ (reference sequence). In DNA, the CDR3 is TGTGCCAGCAGCTCTAGCGGGAGCGGGAATACGCAGTATTTT. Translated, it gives CASSSSGSGNTQYF.

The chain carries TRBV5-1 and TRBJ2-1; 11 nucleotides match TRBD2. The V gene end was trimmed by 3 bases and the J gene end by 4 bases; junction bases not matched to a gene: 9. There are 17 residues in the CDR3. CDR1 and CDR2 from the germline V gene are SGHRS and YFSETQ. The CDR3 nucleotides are TGCGCCAGCAGCTCCACCTCGGGACTAGCGGCGTACAATGAGCAGTTCTTC. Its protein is CASSSTSGLAAYNEQFF.

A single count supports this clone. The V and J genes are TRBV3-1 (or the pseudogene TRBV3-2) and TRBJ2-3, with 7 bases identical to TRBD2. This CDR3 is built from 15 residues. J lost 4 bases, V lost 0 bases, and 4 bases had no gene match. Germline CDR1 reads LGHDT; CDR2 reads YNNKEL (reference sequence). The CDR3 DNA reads TGTGCCAGCAGCCAAGATCATGGGGGGGCAGATACGCAGTATTTT. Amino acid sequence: CASSQDHGGADTQYF.

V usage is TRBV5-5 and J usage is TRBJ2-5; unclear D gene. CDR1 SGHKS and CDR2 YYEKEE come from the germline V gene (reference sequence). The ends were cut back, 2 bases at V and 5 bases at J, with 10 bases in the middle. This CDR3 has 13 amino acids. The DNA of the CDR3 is TGTGCCAGCAGCTTTTTTAGACTGGAGACCCAGTACTTC. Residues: CASSFFRLETQYF.

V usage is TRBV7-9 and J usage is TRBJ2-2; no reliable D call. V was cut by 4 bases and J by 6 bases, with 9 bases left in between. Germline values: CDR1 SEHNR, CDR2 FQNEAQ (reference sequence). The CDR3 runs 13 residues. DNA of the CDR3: TGTGCCAGCAGCTCCCGGGTTCCCGGGGAGCTGTTTTTT. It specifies CASSSRVPGELFF.

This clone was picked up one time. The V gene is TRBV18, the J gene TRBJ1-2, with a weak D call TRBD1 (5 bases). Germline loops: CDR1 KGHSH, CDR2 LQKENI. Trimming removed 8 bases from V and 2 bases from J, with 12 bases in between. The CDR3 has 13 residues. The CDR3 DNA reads TGTGCCAGCGACAGTAACGTGAACTATGGCTACACCTTC. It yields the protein CASDSNVNYGYTF.

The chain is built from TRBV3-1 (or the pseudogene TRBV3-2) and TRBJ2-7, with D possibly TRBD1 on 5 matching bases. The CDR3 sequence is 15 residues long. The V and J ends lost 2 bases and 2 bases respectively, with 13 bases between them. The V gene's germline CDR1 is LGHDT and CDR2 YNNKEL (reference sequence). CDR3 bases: TGTGCCAGCAGCCAAAGTTCGGGCAGGGCCTACGAGCAGTACTTC. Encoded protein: CASSQSSGRAYEQYF.

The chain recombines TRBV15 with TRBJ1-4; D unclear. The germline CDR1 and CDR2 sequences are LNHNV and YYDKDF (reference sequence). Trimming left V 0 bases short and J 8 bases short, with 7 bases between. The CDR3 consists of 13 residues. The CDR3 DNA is TGTGCCACCAGCAGAGATCGGTACGAAAAACTGTTTTTT. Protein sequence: CATSRDRYEKLFF.

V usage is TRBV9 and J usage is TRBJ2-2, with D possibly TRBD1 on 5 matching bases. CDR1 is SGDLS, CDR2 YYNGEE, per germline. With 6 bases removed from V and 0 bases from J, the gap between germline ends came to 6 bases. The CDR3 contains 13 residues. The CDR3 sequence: CASMTANTGELFF. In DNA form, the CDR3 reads TGTGCCAGCATGACAGCGAACACCGGGGAGCTGTTTTTT.

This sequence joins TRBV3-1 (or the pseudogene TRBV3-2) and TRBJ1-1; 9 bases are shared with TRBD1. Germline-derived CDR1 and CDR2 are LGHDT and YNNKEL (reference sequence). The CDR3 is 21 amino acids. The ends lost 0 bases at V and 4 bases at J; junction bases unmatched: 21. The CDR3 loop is CASSQDPASTGGWFHSTEAFF. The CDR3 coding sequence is TGTGCCAGCAGCCAAGACCCCGCCTCGACAGGGGGTTGGTTTCATAGCACTGAAGCTTTCTTT.

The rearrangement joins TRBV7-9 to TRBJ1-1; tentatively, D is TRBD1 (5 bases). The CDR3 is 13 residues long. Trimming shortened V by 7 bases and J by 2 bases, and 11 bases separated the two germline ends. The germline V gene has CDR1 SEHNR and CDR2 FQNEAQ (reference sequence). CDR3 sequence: CASTETENTEAFF. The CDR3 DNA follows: TGTGCCAGCACGGAGACAGAAAACACTGAAGCTTTCTTT.

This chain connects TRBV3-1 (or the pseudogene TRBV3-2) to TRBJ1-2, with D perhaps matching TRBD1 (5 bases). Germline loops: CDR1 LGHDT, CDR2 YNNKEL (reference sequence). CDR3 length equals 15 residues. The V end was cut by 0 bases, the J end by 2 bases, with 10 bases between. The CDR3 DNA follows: TGTGCCAGCAGCCAAGACCTGGGACTGAACTATGGCTACACCTTC. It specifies CASSQDLGLNYGYTF.

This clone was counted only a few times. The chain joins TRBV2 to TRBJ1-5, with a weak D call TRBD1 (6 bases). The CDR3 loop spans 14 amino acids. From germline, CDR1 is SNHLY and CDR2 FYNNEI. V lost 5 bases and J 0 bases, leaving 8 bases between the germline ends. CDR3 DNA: TGTGCCAGCAGTTCGGGACATAGCAATCAGCCCCAGCATTTT. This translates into CASSSGHSNQPQHF.

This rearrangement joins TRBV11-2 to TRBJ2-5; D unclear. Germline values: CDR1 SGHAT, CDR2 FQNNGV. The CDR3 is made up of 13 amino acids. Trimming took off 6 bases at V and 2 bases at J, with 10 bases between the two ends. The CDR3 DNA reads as TGTGCCAGCAGTCCCGACTGGCAAGAGACCCAGTACTTC. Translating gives CASSPDWQETQYF.

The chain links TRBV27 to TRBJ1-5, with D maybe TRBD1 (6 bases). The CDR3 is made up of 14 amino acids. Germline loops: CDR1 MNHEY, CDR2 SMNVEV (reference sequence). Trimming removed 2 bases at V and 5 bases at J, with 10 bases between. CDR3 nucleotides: TGTGCCAGCAGTTTAACAGGGATACATCAGCCCCAGCATTTT. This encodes CASSLTGIHQPQHF.

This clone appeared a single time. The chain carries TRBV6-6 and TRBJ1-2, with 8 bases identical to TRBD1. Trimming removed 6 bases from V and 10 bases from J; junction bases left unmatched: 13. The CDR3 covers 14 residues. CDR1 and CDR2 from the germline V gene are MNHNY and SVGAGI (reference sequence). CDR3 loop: CASSRDRSNSLYTF. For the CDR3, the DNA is TGTGCCAGCAGCCGGGACAGGTCCAATAGTCTCTACACCTTC.

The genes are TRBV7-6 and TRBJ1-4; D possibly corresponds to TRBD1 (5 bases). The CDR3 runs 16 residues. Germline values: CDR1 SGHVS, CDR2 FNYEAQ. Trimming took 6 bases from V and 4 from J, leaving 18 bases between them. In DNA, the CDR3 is TGTGCCAGCAGTCATCGAGGCAGGGAACTTAATGAAAAACTGTTTTTT. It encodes CASSHRGRELNEKLFF.

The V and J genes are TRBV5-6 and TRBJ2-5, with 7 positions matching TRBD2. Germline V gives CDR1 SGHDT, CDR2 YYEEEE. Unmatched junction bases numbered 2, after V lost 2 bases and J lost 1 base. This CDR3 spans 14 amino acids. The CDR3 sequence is CASSFWGGQETQYF. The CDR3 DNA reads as TGTGCCAGCAGCTTCTGGGGGGGCCAAGAGACCCAGTACTTC. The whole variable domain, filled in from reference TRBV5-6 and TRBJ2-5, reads DAGVTQSPTHLIKTRGQQVTLRCSPKSGHDTVSWYQQALGQGPQFIFQYYEEEERQRGNFPDRFSGHQFPNYSSELNVNALLLGDSALYLCASSFWGGQETQYFGPGTRLLVL.

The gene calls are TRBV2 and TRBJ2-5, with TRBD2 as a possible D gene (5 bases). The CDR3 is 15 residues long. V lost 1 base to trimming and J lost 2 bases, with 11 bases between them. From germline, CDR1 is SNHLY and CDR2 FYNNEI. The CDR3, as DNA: TGTGCCAGCAGTGAAGGTAGCGCAAAGCAAGAGACCCAGTACTTC. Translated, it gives CASSEGSAKQETQYF.

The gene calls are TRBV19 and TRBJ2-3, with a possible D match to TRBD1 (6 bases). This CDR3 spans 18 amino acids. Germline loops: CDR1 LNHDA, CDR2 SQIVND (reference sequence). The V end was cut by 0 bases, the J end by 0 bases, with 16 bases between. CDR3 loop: CASSIEGPTGGSTDTQYF. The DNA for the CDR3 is TGTGCCAGTAGTATAGAGGGCCCGACAGGTGGTAGCACAGATACGCAGTATTTT.

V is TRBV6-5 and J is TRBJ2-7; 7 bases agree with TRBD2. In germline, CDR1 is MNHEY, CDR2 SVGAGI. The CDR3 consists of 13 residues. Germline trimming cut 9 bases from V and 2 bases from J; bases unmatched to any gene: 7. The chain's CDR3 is CASSNRGAYEQYF. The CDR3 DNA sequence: TGTGCCAGTTCAAACCGGGGGGCCTACGAGCAGTACTTC.

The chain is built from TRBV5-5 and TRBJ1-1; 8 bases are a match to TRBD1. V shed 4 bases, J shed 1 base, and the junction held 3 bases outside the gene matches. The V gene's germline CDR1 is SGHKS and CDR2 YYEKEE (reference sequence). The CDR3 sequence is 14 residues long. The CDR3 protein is CASSRGQGNTEAFF. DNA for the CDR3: TGTGCCAGCAGCCGCGGACAGGGGAACACTGAAGCTTTCTTT.

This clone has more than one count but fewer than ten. CDR3 coding DNA: TGCGCCAGCAGCTTGGCCCCAGGGGGCAACTATGGCTACACCTTC. Its protein product is CASSLAPGGNYGYTF. This sequence joins TRBV5-1 and TRBJ1-2; TRBD1 matches at 8 bases. The CDR3 consists of 15 residues. V was pared by 0 bases and J by 2 bases, with 3 bases of the junction left unmatched. Germline V gives CDR1 SGHRS, CDR2 YFSETQ.